Below, 25 T cell receptor beta chains from the same sample are listed, as sequenced in a study of cytomegalovirus exposure and HLA in healthy donors. Produced via immunoSEQ multiplex PCR; TCRdb's table is partial and in-frame only. The sample includes 78,000 or so clones, around 94% of them seen just once. The sequenced sample was PBMCs. All receptors come from a woman younger than 30 in good health and CMV-seropositive.

The V and J genes are TRBV7-6 and TRBJ2-1, with TRBD2 identical over 7 bases. The CDR3 runs 14 residues. With V trimmed by 2 bases and J by 12 bases, 10 bases remained unmatched. Germline V gene sequence: CDR1 SGHVS, CDR2 FNYEAQ. The CDR3 sequence: CASSLPAGAPGQFF. The CDR3 region has the DNA TGTGCCAGCAGCTTACCGGCGGGAGCTCCTGGGCAGTTCTTC.

The V gene is TRBV21-1, the J gene TRBJ1-6; TRBD1, the table's D call, was not compared with the DNA. TRBV21-1 represents a pseudogene. The CDR3 has 17 residues. CDR3 loop: CASSNRSRLIGNSPLHF. The CDR3 DNA reads as TGTGCCAGCAGCAACCGCAGCAGGCTGATTGGTAATTCACCCCTCCACTTT.

This rearrangement joins TRBV18 to TRBJ2-1; the D gene is possibly TRBD2 (7 bases). CDR1 is KGHSH, CDR2 LQKENI, per germline. This CDR3 has 16 amino acids. V shed 0 bases and J shed 9 bases, with 18 bases lying between them. CDR3: CASSPPVGGADREQFF. As DNA, the CDR3 is TGTGCCAGCTCACCACCAGTAGGGGGGGCGGACCGTGAGCAGTTCTTC.

The gene calls are TRBV19 and TRBJ2-1, with D hard to call. V was clipped by 2 bases and J by 2 bases, with 13 bases between them. The length of the CDR3 is 16 residues. Germline CDR1 reads LNHDA; CDR2 reads SQIVND (reference sequence). The CDR3 loop is CASSIKRRFTYNEQFF. In DNA, the CDR3 is TGTGCCAGTAGTATAAAACGGCGGTTTACCTACAATGAGCAGTTCTTC.

The chain is built from TRBV12-5 and TRBJ2-1; 11 bases are a match to TRBD2. Germline V gene lookup returns CDR1 LGHNT and CDR2 FRNRAP. The CDR3 contains 21 residues. V trimming: 3 bases; J trimming: 7 bases; junction bases outside the gene matches: 23. This CDR3 reads CASGFSLPVVAGGPIRNEQFF. DNA of the CDR3: TGTGCTAGTGGTTTCAGCCTACCCGTAGTAGCGGGAGGGCCCATTAGGAATGAGCAGTTCTTC.

The CDR3 region is CARSCATNTEAFF. The CDR3 DNA reads TGTGCCAGAAGCTGCGCTACGAACACTGAAGCTTTCTTT. The chain has TRBV5-3 and TRBJ1-1, with D unclear. TRBV5-3 is annotated as an ORF whose role is uncertain. The germline V and J ends were trimmed by 3 bases and 1 base, with 7 bases remaining between them. The CDR3 is 13 amino acids.

The chain links TRBV4-1 to TRBJ1-5; possibly TRBD1 for D (5 bases). Germline CDR1 MGHRA, CDR2 YSYEKL. V shed 0 bases and J shed 3 bases, with 9 bases lying between them. This CDR3 contains 15 residues. Here the CDR3 reads CASSQERGTNQPQHF. As DNA, the CDR3 is TGCGCCAGCAGCCAAGAACGGGGGACCAATCAGCCCCAGCATTTT.

The count of this clone is one. The chain employs TRBV29-1 and TRBJ1-1; 8 bases are a match to TRBD1. V was clipped by 6 bases and J by 6 bases; unmatched bases: 6. The germline gives CDR1 SQVTM, CDR2 ANQGSEA. This CDR3 region has 12 residues. The CDR3 nucleotides are TGCAGCGTGCTACAGGGGGGTCCTGAAGCTTTCTTT. This codes for CSVLQGGPEAFF.

The J gene is TRBJ2-3, the V gene TRBV19, with D unresolved. This CDR3 contains 12 residues. The germline CDR1 and CDR2 sequences are LNHDA and SQIVND (reference sequence). Trimming cost V 5 bases and J 6 bases, with 9 bases left between them. The DNA of the CDR3 is TGTGCCAGTAGTTCTCGGTTGGATACGCAGTATTTT. Translating gives CASSSRLDTQYF.

The chain couples TRBV10-3 to TRBJ1-4, with 11 positions matching TRBD1. The CDR3 is 15 residues long. Per germline, CDR1 ENHRY and CDR2 SYGVKD. Trimming removed 2 bases from V and 8 bases from J; junction bases left unmatched: 4. CDR3 in amino acids: CAISERTGGKEKLFF. For the CDR3, the DNA is TGTGCCATCAGTGAGCGGACAGGGGGCAAAGAAAAACTGTTTTTT.

CDR3 in DNA: TGCAGCGCGCGACTAGCGGGGTATTACGAGCAGTACTTC. Protein product: CSARLAGYYEQYF. The chain uses TRBV29-1 and TRBJ2-7; TRBD2 matches 11 bases. After removal of 7 bases from V and 4 bases from J, the junction contained 6 bases not matched to a gene. This CDR3 is 13 amino acids long. Germline CDR1 is SQVTM and CDR2 is ANQGSEA.

The genes are TRBV19 and TRBJ1-1; a possible D gene is TRBD1 (6 bases). Trimming took 6 bases from V and 0 from J, leaving 17 bases between them. In germline, CDR1 is LNHDA, CDR2 SQIVND (reference sequence). CDR3 length: 16 amino acids. For the CDR3, the DNA is TGTGCCAGTAGCAACTACGGGACACCCATGAACACTGAAGCTTTCTTT. It is translated as CASSNYGTPMNTEAFF.

V gene TRBV7-9 combines with J gene TRBJ1-2; D is perhaps TRBD1 (5 bases). The CDR3 runs to 14 residues. The V end lost 4 bases, the J end lost 2 bases, and 11 bases lay between the germline ends. CDR1 is SEHNR, CDR2 FQNEAQ, per germline (reference sequence). This CDR3 reads CASSSQGLNYGYTF. As DNA, the CDR3 is TGTGCCAGCAGCTCGCAGGGCCTAAACTATGGCTACACCTTC.

This chain connects TRBV12-5 to TRBJ1-5, with a possible D match to TRBD1 (6 bases). With 6 bases removed from V and 5 bases from J, the gap between germline ends came to 17 bases. Germline CDR1 LGHNT, CDR2 FRNRAP. The CDR3 is made up of 15 amino acids. CDR3 nucleotides: TGTGCTAGTGGACAAAGTAGACAGGTTGATCAGCCCCAGCATTTT. Translating gives CASGQSRQVDQPQHF.

V usage is TRBV11-3 and J usage is TRBJ2-1, with TRBD1 matching over 7 bases. Germline V gives CDR1 SGHNT, CDR2 YENEEA. V was clipped by 5 bases and J by 6 bases; unmatched bases: 4. The CDR3 covers 13 residues. CDR3 in DNA: TGTGCCAGCAGCCGAGGACAGGCCAATGAGCAGTTCTTC. Its translation is CASSRGQANEQFF. The full variable domain, rest sourced from reference TRBV11-3 and TRBJ2-1, is EAGVVQSPRYKIIEKKQPVAFWCNPISGHNTLYWYLQNLGQGPELLIRYENEEAVDDSQLPKDRFSAERLKGVDSTLKIQPAELGDSAVYLCASSRGQANEQFFGPGTRLTVL.

CDR3 protein: CASSLGPSTDTQYF. The CDR3 DNA is TGCGCCAGCAGCTTGGGGCCAAGCACAGATACGCAGTATTTT. This chain links TRBV5-1 with TRBJ2-3; D is ambiguous. In germline, CDR1 is SGHRS, CDR2 YFSETQ. This CDR3 has 14 amino acids. Trimming cost V 0 bases and J 0 bases, with 5 bases left between them.

The CDR3 region is CASSQDFSPTGELFF. In DNA, the CDR3 is TGCGCCAGCAGCCAAGACTTCTCCCCCACCGGGGAGCTGTTTTTT. This chain links TRBV4-3 with TRBJ2-2; D remains ambiguous. Germline assignment: CDR1 LGHNA and CDR2 YSLEER. The V and J ends lost 0 bases and 4 bases respectively, with 9 bases between them. This CDR3 is 15 amino acids long.

V and J are TRBV7-9 and TRBJ1-4; 8 bases are shared with TRBD1. CDR1 SEHNR and CDR2 FQNEAQ come from the germline V gene (reference sequence). J was trimmed by 4 bases and V by 9 bases; bases with no gene match: 4. CDR3 length equals 13 residues. CDR3 sequence reads: CASTGGFNEKLFF. CDR3 nucleotide sequence: TGTGCCAGTACAGGGGGTTTTAATGAAAAACTGTTTTTT.

The chain is built from TRBV28 and TRBJ2-2, with unresolved D. From germline, CDR1 is MDHEN and CDR2 SYDVKM. The CDR3 has 14 residues. The V and J ends lost 6 bases and 1 base respectively, with 9 bases between them. In nucleotides, the CDR3 is TGTGCCAGCAGCCCGACTCGGAACACCGGGGAGCTGTTTTTT. Encoded protein: CASSPTRNTGELFF.

The V call is TRBV10-3, the J call TRBJ2-7; 11 bases line up with TRBD1. Germline CDR1 reads ENHRY; CDR2 reads SYGVKD. CDR3 size: 16 residues. The V segment lost 4 bases and the J segment 7 bases; nucleotides outside the gene matches: 12. The DNA for the CDR3 is TGTGCCATCAGTGTGGGGGCGGGACAGGGGGTAGAAGAGCAGTACTTC. Translating it yields CAISVGAGQGVEEQYF.

This clone was detected once. V gene TRBV15 combines with J gene TRBJ1-1; possible D gene TRBD1, 6 bases. From germline, CDR1 is LNHNV and CDR2 YYDKDF (reference sequence). Deletions cut 7 bases from V and 1 base from J, with 10 bases between. This CDR3 region has 13 residues. For the CDR3, the DNA is TGTGCCACCAAAGACAGGCAGAACACTGAAGCTTTCTTT. Translated: CATKDRQNTEAFF.

The CDR3 DNA reads as TGTGCCAGCAGCTCCCCAGGGTCCTACGAGCAGTACTTC. Protein: CASSSPGSYEQYF. The gene calls are TRBV11-3 and TRBJ2-7; possible D gene TRBD1, 5 bases. The ends were cut back, 4 bases at V and 1 base at J, with 8 bases in the middle. The V gene's germline CDR1 is SGHNT and CDR2 YENEEA. This CDR3 is 13 amino acids long.

The chain combines TRBV20-1 with TRBJ1-2; 8 bases match TRBD1. From germline, CDR1 is DFQATT and CDR2 SNEGSKA (reference sequence). The CDR3 spans 10 residues. After removal of 3 bases from V and 12 bases from J, the junction contained 3 bases not matched to a gene. The CDR3, as DNA: TGCAGTGCTAGTGACAGGGGAAACACCTTC. Protein sequence: CSASDRGNTF.

V usage is TRBV7-2 and J usage is TRBJ1-2; 11 nucleotides agree with TRBD1. The V gene end was trimmed by 5 bases and the J gene end by 2 bases; junction bases not matched to a gene: 16. CDR1 SGHTA and CDR2 FQGNSA come from the germline V gene. The CDR3 loop spans 19 amino acids. The CDR3 region has the DNA TGTGCCAGCAGCCTCCGTAGGAGGGGACAGGGGGGACCAAACTATGGCTACACCTTC. Its translation is CASSLRRRGQGGPNYGYTF.

This clone has a single count. This chain joins TRBV5-1 and TRBJ1-6; no clear D gene. The germline gives CDR1 SGHRS, CDR2 YFSETQ. Between the trimmed V and J ends, which lost 2 bases and 0 bases, there was a span of 12 bases. This CDR3 has 17 residues. CDR3 nucleotides: TGCGCCAGCAGCTTTCGATTGGGGAGCTCCTATAATTCACCCCTCCACTTT. Translation: CASSFRLGSSYNSPLHF.